Described below is a single T cell receptor beta chain sequence and its context. Profiling relied on immunoSEQ multiplex PCR, and the TCRdb table lists in-frame clones only, not all of them. Of 60,000 to 90,000 clones detected, roughly 70% appear once; the ten largest clones hold around 20%. The data originate from a study of blood T cell repertoires in COVID-19. The junction had 6 bases not matched to a gene; V was cut back by 5 bases and J by 0 bases. The CDR3 is 15 residues long. Germline V gene data show CDR1 as MDHEN and CDR2 as SYDVKM. Source material: peripheral blood. V gene TRBV28 combines with J gene TRBJ2-7, with TRBD1 matching over 8 bases. This TCR was recovered from a man aged 60 to 69 with acute or convalescent COVID-19. This CDR3 reads CASSTNTGGSYEQYF. CDR3 coding DNA: TGTGCCAGCAGTACAAATACAGGGGGCTCCTACGAGCAGTACTTC.